The source of this TCR beta chain is a study of regulatory T cells in long-lasting Graves disease. The V end was cut by 6 bases, the J end by 7 bases, with 9 bases between. Germline V gives CDR1 SNHLY, CDR2 FYNNEI. The CDR3 loop spans 11 amino acids. This clonotype was observed a few times. Its specificity is not known. Study results and limitations: TRBV28, TRBJ1-2 and TRBJ2-5 were segments that persistent disease favored.

The time point is: persistent/refractory GD, antithyroid drugs over 5 years with positive TRAb. PBMC RNA was the source of the TCR library. Assembly of TCR beta libraries relied on iRepertoire HTBI primers together with Arm-PCR of CDR3 regions. One entry per CDR3 protein, called by TCRdb with MiXCR from the multiplex PCR reads. The sample has almost 350,000 distinct CDR3 sequences, about 18% seen once. V gene TRBV2 combines with J gene TRBJ2-5, with D possibly matching TRBD2 (7 bases). The sequence was collected from a female donor with Graves disease. This specimen was peripheral blood mononuclear cells (PBMCs), taken when the disease was refractory, from a patient treated with antithyroid drugs. CDR3 sequence: CASRGGGTQYF. The CDR3 DNA sequence: TGTGCCAGCAGGGGAGGGGGGACCCAGTACTTC.